These T cell receptor beta chains were read from a single sample in a study of shared clonotypes between healthy human individuals. Sequencing was performed with immunoSEQ multiplex PCR; in TCRdb, only in-frame clones are kept and a portion is missing. The table shows roughly 2.5 million clones, with more than 80% occurring only once. The sequencing sample was made of naive CD4+ T cells sorted from blood. The source of these receptors is a man aged 18-30 years in good health. CDR3s include the opening cysteine and the closing phenylalanine or tryptophan. Each record gives: CDR3 protein, CDR3 DNA, J gene, D gene, V gene. The D gene is left open where the match is weak.

CDR3aa: CATWEQGGEQYF; CDR3nt: TGCGCCACCTGGGAACAGGGAGGCGAGCAGTACTTC; j_gene: TRBJ2-7; d_gene: -; v_gene: TRBV10-1
CDR3aa: CASSSGQSVDTQYF; CDR3nt: TGCGCCAGCAGCTCTGGACAGAGTGTTGATACGCAGTATTTT; j_gene: TRBJ2-3; d_gene: -; v_gene: TRBV5-1
CDR3aa: CASSLLPGGNYGYTF; CDR3nt: TGCGCCAGCAGCTTGCTACCCGGAGGGAACTATGGCTACACCTTC; j_gene: TRBJ1-2; d_gene: -; v_gene: TRBV5-1
CDR3aa: CASSWDRGTEQYF; CDR3nt: TGTGCCAGCAGTTGGGACAGGGGGACCGAGCAGTACTTC; j_gene: TRBJ2-7; d_gene: TRBD1; v_gene: TRBV6-6
CDR3aa: CSASARTEAFF; CDR3nt: TGCAGTGCTAGTGCGAGGACTGAAGCTTTCTTT; j_gene: TRBJ1-1; d_gene: -; v_gene: TRBV20-1
CDR3aa: CASSDERSTDTQYF; CDR3nt: TGTGCCAGCAGTGACGAGCGGAGCACAGATACGCAGTATTTT; j_gene: TRBJ2-3; d_gene: -; v_gene: TRBV25-1
CDR3aa: CASTLRGAEQYF; CDR3nt: TGTGCCAGCACGTTAAGGGGGGCCGAGCAGTACTTC; j_gene: TRBJ2-7; d_gene: -; v_gene: TRBV28
CDR3aa: CASSFALVQGARSEAFF; CDR3nt: TGTGCCAGCAGTTTCGCCCTAGTACAGGGGGCGAGGTCTGAAGCTTTCTTT; j_gene: TRBJ1-1; d_gene: TRBD1; v_gene: TRBV28
CDR3aa: CASSLGTSGGQETQYF; CDR3nt: TGTGCCAGCAGTTTAGGGACTAGCGGGGGGCAAGAGACCCAGTACTTC; j_gene: TRBJ2-5; d_gene: TRBD2; v_gene: TRBV28
CDR3aa: CASSLQRGTETQYF; CDR3nt: TGCGCCAGCAGCTTGCAGCGGGGGACAGAGACCCAGTACTTC; j_gene: TRBJ2-5; d_gene: TRBD2; v_gene: TRBV5-1
CDR3aa: CASSQGTQTGVGNQPQHF; CDR3nt: TGCGCCAGCAGCCAAGGAACACAAACAGGGGTCGGCAATCAGCCCCAGCATTTT; j_gene: TRBJ1-5; d_gene: TRBD1; v_gene: TRBV4-1
CDR3aa: CASSLQGKGEETQYF; CDR3nt: TGTGCCAGCAGCTTACAGGGGAAAGGGGAAGAGACCCAGTACTTC; j_gene: TRBJ2-5; d_gene: TRBD1; v_gene: TRBV5-4
CDR3aa: CAWSEGQYSNQPQHF; CDR3nt: TGTGCCTGGAGTGAGGGACAGTATAGCAATCAGCCCCAGCATTTT; j_gene: TRBJ1-5; d_gene: TRBD1; v_gene: TRBV30
CDR3aa: CASSILSNEQFF; CDR3nt: TGTGCCAGTAGTATCCTAAGTAATGAGCAGTTCTTC; j_gene: TRBJ2-1; d_gene: -; v_gene: TRBV19
CDR3aa: CSVERGKNIQYF; CDR3nt: TGCAGCGTTGAAAGGGGAAAAAACATTCAGTACTTC; j_gene: TRBJ2-4; d_gene: -; v_gene: TRBV29-1
CDR3aa: CASSIGYEQYF; CDR3nt: TGTGCCAGTAGTATAGGTTACGAGCAGTACTTC; j_gene: TRBJ2-7; d_gene: -; v_gene: TRBV19